This entry lists 13 T cell receptor beta chains sequenced from one sample in a study of cytomegalovirus exposure and HLA in healthy donors. PCR was performed using 60 Vbeta and 13 Jbeta primers. Here immunoSEQ multiplex PCR was the method, and the copy in TCRdb shows in-frame clones only, minus some. The profile shows tens of thousands of clones, about four fifths of them singletons. The sequenced sample consisted of PBMCs. These receptors were taken from a woman younger than 45 in good health and CMV-seronegative.

The rearrangement links TRBV6-1 to TRBJ2-1; 8 bases match TRBD1. Trimming took 4 bases from V and 10 from J; bases not matched to a gene: 3. The CDR3 is 12 residues long. Germline V gene lookup returns CDR1 MNHNS and CDR2 SASEGT. This CDR3 reads CASSGGQDEQFF. In DNA form, the CDR3 reads TGTGCCAGCAGTGGGGGACAGGACGAGCAGTTCTTC.

DNA of the CDR3: TGTGCCAGCTCATTTCCCAACGCTCGAGCGGGGTCCTACGAGCAGTACTTC. This gives the protein CASSFPNARAGSYEQYF. The chain recombines TRBV28 with TRBJ2-7, with 7 nucleotides matching TRBD2. Looked up from germline, CDR1 is MDHEN and CDR2 is SYDVKM. Trimming took 8 bases from V and 1 from J; bases not matched to a gene: 17. This CDR3 region has 17 residues.

V and J are TRBV2 and TRBJ2-2, with 12 bases identical to TRBD2. Germline CDR1 is SNHLY and CDR2 is FYNNEI. V shed 6 bases, J shed 6 bases, and the junction held 5 bases outside the gene matches. This CDR3 is 15 amino acids long. The CDR3 region has the DNA TGTGCCAGCAGAAGACTAGCGGGAGTTTCCGGGGAGCTGTTTTTT. Protein sequence: CASRRLAGVSGELFF. The variable domain in full, completed from reference TRBV2 and TRBJ2-2, reads EPEVTQTPSHQVTQMGQEVILRCVPISNHLYFYWYRQILGQKVEFLVSFYNNEISEKSEIFDDQFSVERPDGSNFTLKIRSTKLEDSAMYFCASRRLAGVSGELFFGEGSRLTVL.

The V gene is TRBV10-1, the J gene TRBJ2-2; D may be TRBD2 (10 bases). Germline loops: CDR1 WNHNN, CDR2 SYGVQD (reference sequence). Between the trimmed V and J ends, which lost 4 bases and 0 bases, there was a span of 27 bases. The CDR3 runs to 21 residues. The CDR3 nucleotides read TGCGCCAGCAGTGGGACGACAGGGGGTCTAGCGGGAGCGCCGAACACCGGGGAGCTGTTTTTT. Residues: CASSGTTGGLAGAPNTGELFF.

The chain joins TRBV7-9 to TRBJ1-1, with D unresolved. V was pared by 5 bases and J by 1 base, with 11 bases between. The CDR3 sequence is 14 residues long. In germline, CDR1 is SEHNR, CDR2 FQNEAQ (reference sequence). CDR3 sequence reads: CASSPPGENTEAFF. For the CDR3, the DNA is TGTGCCAGCAGCCCCCCCGGGGAGAACACTGAAGCTTTCTTT.

The chain links TRBV9 to TRBJ1-4; D is unresolved. There are 15 residues in the CDR3. CDR1 and CDR2 (germline): SGDLS, YYNGEE. V shed 2 bases and J shed 0 bases, with 8 bases lying between them. CDR3 residues: CASSVTDATNEKLFF. The CDR3 nucleotides read TGTGCCAGCAGCGTTACAGACGCAACTAATGAAAAACTGTTTTTT.

V is TRBV7-3 and J is TRBJ1-2; D is undetermined. V lost 4 bases and J 5 bases, leaving 17 bases between the germline ends. CDR1 is SGHTA, CDR2 FQGTGA, per germline. The CDR3 covers 15 residues. The CDR3 nucleotides are TGTGCCAGCAGCTACCCCTTCGGGAGTCGGTATGGCTACACCTTC. Translating it yields CASSYPFGSRYGYTF.

The chain combines TRBV7-2 with TRBJ2-5; 7 positions agree with TRBD2. The germline V gene has CDR1 SGHTA and CDR2 FQGNSA. This CDR3 contains 14 residues. Germline trimming cut 1 base from V and 4 bases from J; bases unmatched to any gene: 3. CDR3 sequence (DNA): TGTGCCAGCAGCTTAGAGCCTAGCGGAGAGACCCAGTACTTC. It encodes CASSLEPSGETQYF.

The table lists this clone with a few counts. V usage is TRBV27 and J usage is TRBJ1-5, with 7 bases identical to TRBD1. Trimming at V came to 0 bases and at J to 6 bases, leaving 2 bases not matched to a gene. This CDR3 comprises 14 residues. Germline lookup yields CDR1 MNHEY and CDR2 SMNVEV (reference sequence). The CDR3 DNA sequence: TGTGCCAGCAGTTTATCAGGGGGCGGTCAGCCCCAGCATTTT. Translation: CASSLSGGGQPQHF.

The rearrangement joins TRBV27 to TRBJ1-2; 7 bases are shared with TRBD1. Losses at the gene ends were 5 bases for V and 0 bases for J; bases not matched to a gene: 18. This CDR3 has 19 amino acids. Germline V gene data show CDR1 as MNHEY and CDR2 as SMNVEV (reference sequence). This chain's CDR3 is CASSLRLPDRRSSNYGYTF. The CDR3 DNA follows: TGTGCCAGCAGTCTCCGTCTTCCGGACAGGAGATCTTCTAACTATGGCTACACCTTC.

V gene TRBV18 combines with J gene TRBJ1-5; possible D gene TRBD1, 6 bases. Trimming shortened V by 6 bases and J by 5 bases, and 20 bases separated the two germline ends. The CDR3 is 16 residues long. Germline values: CDR1 KGHSH, CDR2 LQKENI. The CDR3 region has the DNA TGTGCCAGCTCCCCGCAAATCCGGGACATTTATCAGCCCCAGCATTTT. Protein sequence: CASSPQIRDIYQPQHF.

This rearrangement joins TRBV28 to TRBJ2-3; D gene ambiguous. CDR1 is MDHEN, CDR2 SYDVKM, per germline. CDR3 length: 16 amino acids. The germline V and J ends were trimmed by 2 bases and 0 bases, with 12 bases remaining between them. The CDR3 DNA sequence: TGTGCCAGCAGTTTAAGAGTCATCCTTAGCACAGATACGCAGTATTTT. Translated, it gives CASSLRVILSTDTQYF.

This clone occurred a few times. This chain uses TRBV30 with TRBJ2-7; TRBD1 is a possible D gene (6 bases). The CDR3 extends over 13 amino acids. CDR1 GTSNPN and CDR2 SVGIG come from the germline V gene (reference sequence). Trimming stripped 2 bases from V and 6 bases from J, with 14 bases between. The CDR3 loop is CAWSTQGQREQYF. The CDR3 DNA follows: TGTGCCTGGAGTACACAGGGTCAACGCGAGCAGTACTTC.